This T cell receptor (beta chain) was observed in a study of regulatory and conventional T cells in RAG deficiency. Germline values: CDR1 MNHEY, CDR2 SVGAGI. Trimming shortened V by 0 bases and J by 6 bases, and 6 bases separated the two germline ends. CDR3 length: 13 amino acids. Sequenced by immunoSEQ multiplex PCR; TCRdb stores in-frame clones only, minus some. Of roughly 19,000 clones listed, about 87% are singletons. This clone was observed a single time. Genomic DNA came from blood regulatory T cells gated CD4+ CD25-high CD127-low. This sample was shared with a second study, whose subject was regulatory T cells. That publication notes: The primer mix had 52 TRBV and 13 TRBJ primers.

The sample comprised Tregs sorted from blood. The origin of this receptor is a human donor in good health. The chain employs TRBV6-5 and TRBJ2-1; D unclear. This CDR3 is CASSYSGSNEQFF. The CDR3 DNA reads as TGTGCCAGCAGTTACTCGGGTTCCAATGAGCAGTTCTTC.